One sample yielded the 25 T cell receptor beta chains listed below, sequenced in a study of T-cell memory formation after mild COVID-19. MiXCR was run by TCRdb on the 5' RACE reads, yielding one entry per CDR3 protein. The table includes fewer than 200,000 distinct CDR3 sequences, less than 20% detected once. Sequencing was performed on PBMCs or a T cell subset sorted from them (not recorded which). Receptors originate from a man between 18 and 29 years old who had mild COVID-19 (a few samples of this study predate the infection). Cell type and time point are not known.

In its sample, this clonotype was seen a few times. The chain has TRBV2 and TRBJ2-5; 13 positions agree with TRBD2. Germline lookup yields CDR1 SNHLY and CDR2 FYNNEI. This CDR3 spans 17 amino acids. Germline trimming cut 1 base from V and 1 base from J; bases unmatched to any gene: 3. CDR3 residues: CASSEGLAGGRQETQYF. CDR3 coding DNA: TGTGCCAGCAGTGAAGGACTAGCGGGGGGCCGCCAAGAGACCCAGTACTTC.

The chain uses TRBV5-1 and TRBJ1-1; D is ambiguous. The CDR3 covers 13 residues. Looked up from germline, CDR1 is SGHRS and CDR2 is YFSETQ. The ends were cut back, 4 bases at V and 6 bases at J, with 13 bases in the middle. The CDR3 bases are TGCGCCAGCAGCGTTACCGGGGATGCTGAAGCTTTCTTT. It yields the protein CASSVTGDAEAFF.

This clonotype was detected a few times. The rearrangement joins TRBV4-2 to TRBJ2-6; TRBD1 agrees at 10 bases. After removal of 3 bases from V and 4 bases from J, the junction contained 6 bases not matched to a gene. From germline, CDR1 is LGHNA and CDR2 YNFKEQ. CDR3 length: 17 amino acids. In DNA form, the CDR3 reads TGTGCCAGCAGCCAGGGACAGGGGTCCTACGGGGCCAACGTCCTGACTTTC. The encoded protein is CASSQGQGSYGANVLTF.

V gene TRBV5-1 combines with J gene TRBJ2-2, with unresolved D. V shed 1 base and J shed 3 bases, with 13 bases lying between them. This CDR3 region has 16 residues. Germline V gives CDR1 SGHRS, CDR2 YFSETQ. CDR3 in DNA: TGCGCCAGCAGCTTGCGATTTCCGGGCGACACCGGGGAGCTGTTTTTT. Translated: CASSLRFPGDTGELFF. Based on the CDR3 plus reference TRBV5-1 and TRBJ2-2, the full variable domain is KAGVTQTPRYLIKTRGQQVTLSCSPISGHRSVSWYQQTPGQGLQFLFEYFSETQRNKGNFPGRFSGRQFSNSRSEMNVSTLELGDSALYLCASSLRFPGDTGELFFGEGSRLTVL.

V is TRBV10-2 and J is TRBJ1-5, with a possible D match to TRBD1 (5 bases). The CDR3 covers 16 residues. Trimming cost V 3 bases and J 0 bases, with 12 bases left between them. The V gene's germline CDR1 is WSHSY and CDR2 SAAADI. The CDR3 protein is CASSDGNQGSNQPQHF. CDR3 in DNA: TGCGCCAGCAGTGACGGCAATCAGGGTAGCAATCAGCCCCAGCATTTT.

This clonotype turned up a few times. This rearrangement joins TRBV6-6 to TRBJ1-5; D ambiguous. The CDR3 is 13 residues long. Germline V gives CDR1 MNHNY, CDR2 SVGAGI (reference sequence). The V end lost 2 bases, the J end lost 7 bases, and 9 bases lay between the germline ends. The CDR3 sequence is CASSYGERQPQHF. The CDR3 coding sequence is TGTGCCAGCAGTTACGGGGAGAGACAGCCCCAGCATTTT.

The chain uses TRBV13 and TRBJ2-3; perhaps TRBD1 as D (6 bases). The CDR3 spans 15 residues. In germline, CDR1 is PRHDT, CDR2 FYEKMQ (reference sequence). Trimming took 5 bases from V and 4 from J, leaving 16 bases between them. The CDR3 DNA is TGTGCCAGCAGCGGACAGTCAAGCGGCGCAGATACGCAGTATTTT. This gives the protein CASSGQSSGADTQYF.

The CDR3 DNA reads as TGCGCCAGCAGCCAAGATCCACTAGCCAAAAACATTCAGTACTTC. Its translation is CASSQDPLAKNIQYF. The chain couples TRBV4-1 to TRBJ2-4; no clear D. Between the trimmed V and J ends, which lost 0 bases and 0 bases, there was a span of 6 bases. CDR3 size: 15 residues. Germline V gives CDR1 MGHRA, CDR2 YSYEKL.

This clonotype was recorded a few times. The genes are TRBV4-3 and TRBJ2-3; D ambiguous. The CDR3 loop spans 13 amino acids. V was shortened by 1 base and J by 5 bases, with 7 bases between the two germline ends. Germline V CDR1 and CDR2: LGHNA, YSLEER. For the CDR3, the DNA is TGCGCCAGCAGCCAAGGGGGTCGAGATACGCAGTATTTT. It translates to CASSQGGRDTQYF.

The chain employs TRBV9 and TRBJ1-2; D uncertain. The CDR3 totals 13 residues. V lost 0 bases and J lost 0, with 3 bases in between. The V gene's germline CDR1 is SGDLS and CDR2 YYNGEE. The CDR3 coding sequence is TGTGCCAGCAGCGTAGCAGCTAACTATGGCTACACCTTC. It is translated as CASSVAANYGYTF.

The sample holds a few counts of this clonotype. The rearrangement links TRBV4-1 to TRBJ2-5, with D maybe TRBD2 (6 bases). V was trimmed by 0 bases and J by 7 bases, leaving 18 bases between them. There are 16 residues in the CDR3. Germline CDR1 reads MGHRA; CDR2 reads YSYEKL. The CDR3 region is CASSQEGGIGLGTQYF. As DNA, the CDR3 is TGCGCCAGCAGCCAAGAAGGAGGGATCGGACTCGGGACCCAGTACTTC.

This clonotype occurred a few times. The chain couples TRBV20-1 to TRBJ2-2; 8 nucleotides agree with TRBD2. Looked up from germline, CDR1 is DFQATT and CDR2 is SNEGSKA (reference sequence). The CDR3 covers 12 residues. The ends lost 6 bases at V and 9 bases at J; junction bases unmatched: 6. This CDR3 is CSAPGGGRELFF. CDR3 bases: TGCAGTGCACCCGGGGGGGGCCGGGAGCTGTTTTTT.

V is TRBV29-1 and J is TRBJ2-3; D is uncertain. Trimming shortened V by 6 bases and J by 8 bases, and 15 bases separated the two germline ends. The CDR3 spans 12 residues. Looked up from germline, CDR1 is SQVTM and CDR2 is ANQGSEA. The CDR3 bases are TGCAGCGTGTCGAGACTGACACGTACGCAGTATTTT. Translating it yields CSVSRLTRTQYF.

This clonotype was seen more than once but under ten times. At one of its ends the junction is not consistent with the germline gene, which may arise from a read error. J is TRBJ2-1 and V is TRBV5-1; D perhaps matches TRBD2 (7 bases). CDR3 length: 16 amino acids. Per the germline V gene, CDR1 is SGHRS and CDR2 is YFSETQ. CDR3 protein: CDSSWGGLLGINEQFF. CDR3 DNA: TGCGACAGCAGCTGGGGGGGCCTCCTCGGGATCAATGAGCAGTTCTTC.

This clonotype was counted at least ten times. The gene calls are TRBV19 and TRBJ1-5; perhaps TRBD1 as D (5 bases). CDR1 is LNHDA, CDR2 SQIVND, per germline (reference sequence). This CDR3 has 13 amino acids. Trimming cost V 10 bases and J 4 bases, with 14 bases left between them. This chain's CDR3 is CATHPGGNQPQHF. The CDR3 DNA reads as TGTGCCACCCATCCCGGGGGGAATCAGCCCCAGCATTTT.

This chain connects TRBV10-3 to TRBJ2-5, with TRBD2 matching 11 bases. The CDR3 contains 16 residues. The V gene's germline CDR1 is ENHRY and CDR2 SYGVKD. V lost 1 base and J lost 2; bases outside the gene matches: 3. CDR3 protein: CAISEWLAGGQETQYF. In DNA, the CDR3 is TGTGCCATCAGTGAGTGGCTAGCGGGGGGACAAGAGACCCAGTACTTC.

This chain links TRBV4-1 with TRBJ2-2; D is possibly TRBD1 (5 bases). The CDR3 totals 16 residues. Between the trimmed V and J ends, which lost 1 base and 6 bases, there was a span of 15 bases. The germline V gene has CDR1 MGHRA and CDR2 YSYEKL. This chain's CDR3 is CASSQVGGHRSGELFF. The DNA of the CDR3 is TGCGCCAGCAGCCAAGTCGGTGGACATCGATCCGGGGAGCTGTTTTTT.

The chain combines TRBV2 with TRBJ2-2, with 11 bases that match TRBD1. Trimming cost V 5 bases and J 6 bases; bases outside gene matches: 2. Germline CDR1 reads SNHLY; CDR2 reads FYNNEI. The CDR3 consists of 14 residues. In nucleotides, the CDR3 is TGTGCCAGCAGTACGGACAGGGGGCCCGGGGAGCTGTTTTTT. It yields the protein CASSTDRGPGELFF.

The chain links TRBV29-1 to TRBJ1-4; TRBD1 matches 7 bases. The CDR3 is 14 residues long. Germline assignment: CDR1 SQVTM and CDR2 ANQGSEA. J gave up 8 bases and V 0 bases, and 6 bases lay outside the gene matches. The CDR3 DNA follows: TGCAGCGTTGAAGACGGGACAGCCCCAGAAAAACTGTTTTTT. Translated, it gives CSVEDGTAPEKLFF.

This clonotype appeared a few times. V and J are TRBV5-1 and TRBJ1-1, with D unclear. Trimming left V 5 bases short and J 1 base short, with 12 bases between. CDR1 SGHRS and CDR2 YFSETQ come from the germline V gene. CDR3 length: 14 amino acids. The CDR3 DNA reads TGCGCCAGCAGTTCGTCCCCGGCGAACACTGAAGCTTTCTTT. Translated: CASSSSPANTEAFF.

This clonotype was seen more than once but under ten times. This sequence joins TRBV7-2 and TRBJ1-1, with D perhaps matching TRBD1 (5 bases). Trimming took off 4 bases at V and 6 bases at J, with 12 bases between the two ends. This CDR3 comprises 13 residues. CDR1 is SGHTA, CDR2 FQGNSA, per germline. Written as DNA, the CDR3 is TGTGCCAGCAGCTCCAGGGAGAGGGCTGAAGCTTTCTTT. Translated: CASSSRERAEAFF.

The genes are TRBV20-1 and TRBJ2-7; 9 bases agree with TRBD2. Per germline, CDR1 DFQATT and CDR2 SNEGSKA (reference sequence). V trimming: 6 bases; J trimming: 2 bases; junction bases outside the gene matches: 5. The CDR3 has 13 residues. CDR3 in DNA: TGCAGTGCAACGGGACTAGCAACCTACGAGCAGTACTTC. Protein product: CSATGLATYEQYF.

There are a few counts of this clonotype. V usage is TRBV7-2 and J usage is TRBJ2-1, with D possibly TRBD2 on 5 matching bases. CDR1 and CDR2 from the germline V gene are SGHTA and FQGNSA. V was cut by 7 bases and J by 9 bases, with 13 bases left in between. This CDR3 is built from 12 residues. This CDR3 is CASTADLSEQFF. The CDR3 region has the DNA TGTGCCAGCACAGCGGACCTAAGTGAGCAGTTCTTC.

The chain links TRBV20-1 to TRBJ2-1, with a weak D call TRBD2 (7 bases). Germline CDR1 reads DFQATT; CDR2 reads SNEGSKA (reference sequence). With 3 bases removed from V and 0 bases from J, the gap between germline ends came to 24 bases. The CDR3 is 19 residues long. This CDR3 reads CSARQRGGGRSSSYNEQFF. CDR3 in DNA: TGCAGTGCTAGGCAACGGGGCGGGGGCCGATCCAGCTCCTACAATGAGCAGTTCTTC.

The CDR3 sequence is CASSGGTVVYNEQFF. The CDR3 DNA reads TGCGCCAGCAGCGGGGGGACCGTAGTTTACAATGAGCAGTTCTTC. The rearrangement joins TRBV5-1 to TRBJ2-1, with D maybe TRBD2 (6 bases). The CDR3 runs 15 residues. Germline CDR1 SGHRS, CDR2 YFSETQ. V lost 4 bases and J lost 4, with 15 bases in between.